The 2 T cell receptor beta chains below were found in one sample sequenced in a study of cytomegalovirus exposure and HLA in healthy donors. Here immunoSEQ multiplex PCR was the method, and the copy in TCRdb shows in-frame clones only, minus some. This table has about 140,000 clones, 70% to 85% appearing once. The sequencing sample was made of PBMCs. The receptor set was obtained from a man younger than 45 in good health and CMV-seropositive.

The chain joins TRBV6-5 to TRBJ2-5, with D maybe TRBD2 (7 bases). The germline gives CDR1 MNHEY, CDR2 SVGAGI. This CDR3 comprises 16 residues. Trimming pared 2 bases from V and 5 bases from J, leaving 18 bases between. CDR3 loop: CASSYRGAGVGETQYF. As DNA, the CDR3 is TGTGCCAGCAGTTACCGGGGGGCGGGAGTGGGGGAGACCCAGTACTTC.

The V gene is TRBV7-9, the J gene TRBJ1-4; D gene ambiguous. The germline V and J ends were trimmed by 3 bases and 0 bases, with 8 bases remaining between them. CDR3 length: 15 residues. Germline assignment: CDR1 SEHNR and CDR2 FQNEAQ (reference sequence). CDR3 coding DNA: TGTGCCAGCAGCTTCTCTACAGCAACTAATGAAAAACTGTTTTTT. Amino acids: CASSFSTATNEKLFF.